Below, 24 T cell receptor beta chains from the same sample are listed, as sequenced in a study of shared clonotypes between healthy human individuals. Only in-frame clones appear in the TCRdb table, and some are missing; sequencing was by immunoSEQ multiplex PCR. This sample has around 1.9 million clones, with just over 90% found just once. Naive CD8 cells were CD45RO-negative, positively selected for CCR7, excluding terminally differentiated effector memory CD45RA+ cells. Material for sequencing was naive CD8+ T cells from PBMCs. Receptors were obtained from a young man in good health. Some clones in this sample may be carry-over from other donors' samples.

The V and J genes are TRBV14 and TRBJ1-2, with D unclear. CDR3 size: 13 residues. The V and J ends lost 6 bases and 4 bases respectively, with 12 bases between them. In germline, CDR1 is SGHDN, CDR2 FVKESK. In DNA, the CDR3 is TGTGCCAGCAGGCCGGACCTCTTCTATGGCTACACCTTC. Its translation is CASRPDLFYGYTF.

The chain employs TRBV10-3 and TRBJ1-1, with TRBD1 as a possible D gene (6 bases). The germline V and J ends were trimmed by 4 bases and 1 base, with 16 bases remaining between them. There are 16 residues in the CDR3. In germline, CDR1 is ENHRY, CDR2 SYGVKD. Written as DNA, the CDR3 is TGTGCCATCAGTGGGGAGCCTGGACAGCAGAACACTGAAGCTTTCTTT. Residues: CAISGEPGQQNTEAFF.

The chain couples TRBV7-2 to TRBJ1-3; 8 nucleotides agree with TRBD1. J was trimmed by 2 bases and V by 4 bases; bases with no gene match: 10. The CDR3 contains 17 residues. Germline V gives CDR1 SGHTA, CDR2 FQGNSA. CDR3 sequence: CASSSHLRTGTGNTIYF. The CDR3, as DNA: TGTGCCAGCAGCTCCCACCTAAGGACAGGGACTGGAAACACCATATATTTT.

The V gene is TRBV28, the J gene TRBJ2-1; D is unresolved. The V end lost 1 base, the J end lost 0 bases, and 7 bases lay between the germline ends. The CDR3 extends over 15 amino acids. The germline V gene has CDR1 MDHEN and CDR2 SYDVKM. Here the CDR3 reads CASSLFESSYNEQFF. CDR3 DNA: TGTGCCAGCAGTTTATTCGAGAGCTCCTACAATGAGCAGTTCTTC.

This chain joins TRBV2 and TRBJ2-1; TRBD2 agrees at 12 bases. Germline trimming cut 6 bases from V and 4 bases from J; bases unmatched to any gene: 7. The CDR3 is made up of 16 amino acids. In germline, CDR1 is SNHLY, CDR2 FYNNEI. CDR3: CASRDVGTSGYNEQFF. The CDR3 coding sequence is TGTGCCAGCAGAGACGTCGGGACTAGCGGGTACAATGAGCAGTTCTTC.

In this sample, this clone turned up once. V usage is TRBV27 and J usage is TRBJ1-5, with a weak D call TRBD1 (6 bases). The V and J ends lost 6 bases and 2 bases respectively, with 17 bases between them. This CDR3 has 16 amino acids. From germline, CDR1 is MNHEY and CDR2 SMNVEV (reference sequence). The DNA of the CDR3 is TGTGCCAGCAGCCCCTACGAGGGGGGTGGCAATCAGCCCCAGCATTTT. Translated: CASSPYEGGGNQPQHF.

V is TRBV15 and J is TRBJ2-6; D is possibly TRBD2 (6 bases). Germline CDR1 is LNHNV and CDR2 is YYDKDF (reference sequence). This CDR3 has 16 amino acids. The germline V and J ends were trimmed by 6 bases and 2 bases, with 14 bases remaining between them. The CDR3 protein is CATSPAAGPGANVLTF. CDR3 coding DNA: TGTGCCACCAGTCCAGCGGCGGGACCTGGGGCCAACGTCCTGACTTTC.

This clone showed up just once. The sample has other DNA sequences that encode this CDR3 too. The genes are TRBV7-9 and TRBJ1-6, with D perhaps matching TRBD1 (5 bases). Germline-derived CDR1 and CDR2 are SEHNR and FQNEAQ (reference sequence). V lost 1 base and J 10 bases, leaving 8 bases between the germline ends. This CDR3 has 13 amino acids. The CDR3 protein is CASSLGGESPLHF. The CDR3 bases are TGTGCCAGCAGCTTAGGGGGGGAATCACCCCTCCACTTT.

The chain links TRBV5-6 to TRBJ2-1; TRBD1 aligns across 7 bases. Per germline, CDR1 SGHDT and CDR2 YYEEEE. V shed 3 bases and J 2 bases; nucleotides not matched to a gene: 8. The CDR3 is 16 amino acids. The CDR3: CASSSLRGITYNEQFF. The CDR3 DNA is TGTGCCAGCAGCTCGCTCAGGGGGATAACCTACAATGAGCAGTTCTTC.

This clone was recorded a few times. The rearrangement links TRBV7-9 to TRBJ1-1; 10 bases align to TRBD1. Germline CDR1 SEHNR, CDR2 FQNEAQ (reference sequence). J was trimmed by 10 bases and V by 8 bases; bases with no gene match: 7. The CDR3 totals 12 residues. This CDR3 reads CASGGQGEGAFF. The CDR3 nucleotides read TGTGCCAGCGGCGGACAGGGGGAAGGAGCTTTCTTT.

The V call is TRBV21-1, the J call TRBJ2-1; whether TRBD1, the table's D call, matches the DNA was not checked. TRBV21-1 is shown as a pseudogene. The CDR3 spans 16 residues. This CDR3 is CASSKETPPVDNEQFF. CDR3 in DNA: TGTGCCAGCAGCAAAGAGACACCACCCGTGGACAATGAGCAGTTCTTC.

This clone was observed once. The rearrangement links TRBV28 to TRBJ2-5, with D perhaps given as TRBD1 or TRBD2 (5 bases each). The DNA end is a closer match to TRBJ2-7, so the J assignment may be wrong. This CDR3 is built from 14 residues. The V gene's germline CDR1 is MDHEN and CDR2 SYDVKM. The CDR3 spells CASTPPGHYYEQYF. The CDR3 DNA is TGTGCCAGCACCCCACCGGGGCACTACTACGAGCAGTACTTC.

The chain combines TRBV27 with TRBJ2-1; 12 nucleotides agree with TRBD2. The junction had 7 bases not matched to a gene; V was cut back by 5 bases and J by 8 bases. Germline V gene lookup returns CDR1 MNHEY and CDR2 SMNVEV (reference sequence). The CDR3 length is 15 residues. For the CDR3, the DNA is TGTGCCAGCAGTCTCACTAGCGGGGGGAAGGATGAGCAGTTCTTC. Residues: CASSLTSGGKDEQFF.

The chain uses TRBV29-1 and TRBJ2-5; D may match TRBD1 or TRBD2 (7 bases each). The germline gives CDR1 SQVTM, CDR2 ANQGSEA. The CDR3 contains 15 residues. With 0 bases removed from V and 10 bases from J, the gap between germline ends came to 21 bases. The CDR3 bases are TGCAGCGTTGAAGATGCAAACTACAGGGGAGGGGGCCAGTACTTC. It translates to CSVEDANYRGGGQYF.

Worth noting for this clone: Other DNA sequences from this sample encode an identical CDR3 as well. V usage is TRBV4-1 and J usage is TRBJ2-7; tentatively, D is TRBD1 (5 bases). Per germline, CDR1 MGHRA and CDR2 YSYEKL. CDR3 length: 14 residues. The V gene lost 1 base and the J gene lost 5 bases, with 12 bases spanning the gap. The CDR3 bases are TGCGCCAGCAGCCAAGTTGGGCAGGGCAACGAGCAGTACTTC. Its translation is CASSQVGQGNEQYF.

The V call is TRBV5-1, the J call TRBJ2-7, with TRBD2 matching 8 bases. Germline CDR1 is SGHRS and CDR2 is YFSETQ. The CDR3 totals 14 residues. The junction had 11 bases not matched to a gene; V was cut back by 7 bases and J by 5 bases. The CDR3 DNA reads TGCGCCAGCTCCCCGGGGGGGGCGAGACACGAGCAGTACTTC. Translating it yields CASSPGGARHEQYF.

This chain connects TRBV4-3 to TRBJ1-6, with TRBD1 identical over 7 bases. CDR1 is LGHNA, CDR2 YSLEER, per germline. The CDR3 consists of 15 residues. V was pared by 4 bases and J by 7 bases, with 7 bases of the junction left unmatched. The CDR3, as DNA: TGCGCCAGCAGCCCAGGGACAGCTATGAATTCACCCCTCCACTTT. Amino acids: CASSPGTAMNSPLHF.

The genes are TRBV18 and TRBJ1-1; D gene ambiguous. The V and J ends lost 3 bases and 11 bases respectively, with 25 bases between them. CDR3 length: 16 amino acids. CDR1 and CDR2 (germline): KGHSH, LQKENI. In DNA form, the CDR3 reads TGTGCCAGCTCACCCGAATTCGATCCACTTGGACTAAACGCTTTCTTT. The encoded protein is CASSPEFDPLGLNAFF.

The CDR3 protein is CASKVAGRPYEQYF. The CDR3 region has the DNA TGTGCCAGCAAGGTGGCGGGGAGACCCTACGAGCAGTACTTC. This chain joins TRBV13 and TRBJ2-7, with D possibly TRBD2 on 6 matching bases. CDR1 and CDR2 (germline): PRHDT, FYEKMQ (reference sequence). The V end was cut by 7 bases, the J end by 2 bases, with 15 bases between. The CDR3 totals 14 residues.

The rearrangement uses TRBV10-2 and TRBJ2-5; D is perhaps TRBD2 (6 bases). The CDR3 contains 13 residues. V lost 4 bases, J lost 5 bases, and 11 bases lay in between. Germline V gives CDR1 WSHSY, CDR2 SAAADI. CDR3 loop: CASSGAGRETQYF. CDR3 in DNA: TGCGCCAGCAGTGGGGCAGGGAGGGAGACCCAGTACTTC.

The chain employs TRBV11-2 and TRBJ2-3; perhaps TRBD2 as D (5 bases). Trimming removed 6 bases at V and 6 bases at J, with 10 bases between. There are 12 residues in the CDR3. The V gene's germline CDR1 is SGHAT and CDR2 FQNNGV. This chain's CDR3 is CASRGVWDTQYF. The CDR3 coding sequence is TGTGCCAGCAGGGGAGTATGGGATACGCAGTATTTT.

The chain is built from TRBV19 and TRBJ1-2; the D is unclear. Germline V lookup: CDR1 LNHDA, CDR2 SQIVND (reference sequence). Trimming removed 2 bases from V and 3 bases from J, with 10 bases in between. The CDR3 extends over 14 amino acids. In DNA form, the CDR3 reads TGTGCCAGTAGTATATTCGGGCTTGACTATGGCTACACCTTC. This gives the protein CASSIFGLDYGYTF.

In DNA form, the CDR3 reads TGTGCCATCAGTGAGTCTGCGACCTACGAGCAGTACTTC. Translation: CAISESATYEQYF. The chain employs TRBV10-3 and TRBJ2-7; D uncertain. CDR3 length: 13 amino acids. The germline CDR1 and CDR2 sequences are ENHRY and SYGVKD. V dropped 0 bases and J dropped 2 bases, with 5 bases sitting between them.

As regards this clone: Other DNA sequences in the same sample also yield this CDR3. V usage is TRBV5-4 and J usage is TRBJ2-7, with D perhaps given as TRBD1 or TRBD2 (5 bases each). The V gene lost 2 bases and the J gene lost 4 bases, with 10 bases spanning the gap. This CDR3 is built from 13 residues. Germline V gives CDR1 SGHNT, CDR2 YYREEE (reference sequence). The CDR3 DNA reads TGTGCCAGCAGCTTAGGTGGGGGTTACGAGCAGTACTTC. Its translation is CASSLGGGYEQYF.